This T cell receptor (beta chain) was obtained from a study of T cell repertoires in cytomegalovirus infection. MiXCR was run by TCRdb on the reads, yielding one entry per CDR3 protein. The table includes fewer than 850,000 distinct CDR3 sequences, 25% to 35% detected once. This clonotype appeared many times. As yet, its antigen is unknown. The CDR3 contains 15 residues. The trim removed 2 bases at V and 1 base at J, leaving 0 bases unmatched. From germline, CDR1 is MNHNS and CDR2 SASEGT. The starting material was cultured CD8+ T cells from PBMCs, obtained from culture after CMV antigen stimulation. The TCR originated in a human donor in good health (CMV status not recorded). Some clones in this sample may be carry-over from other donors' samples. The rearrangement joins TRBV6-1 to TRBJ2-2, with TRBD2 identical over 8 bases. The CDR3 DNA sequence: TGTGCCAGCAGTGAACTAGCGGGGAACACCGGGGAGCTGTTTTTT. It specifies CASSELAGNTGELFF.